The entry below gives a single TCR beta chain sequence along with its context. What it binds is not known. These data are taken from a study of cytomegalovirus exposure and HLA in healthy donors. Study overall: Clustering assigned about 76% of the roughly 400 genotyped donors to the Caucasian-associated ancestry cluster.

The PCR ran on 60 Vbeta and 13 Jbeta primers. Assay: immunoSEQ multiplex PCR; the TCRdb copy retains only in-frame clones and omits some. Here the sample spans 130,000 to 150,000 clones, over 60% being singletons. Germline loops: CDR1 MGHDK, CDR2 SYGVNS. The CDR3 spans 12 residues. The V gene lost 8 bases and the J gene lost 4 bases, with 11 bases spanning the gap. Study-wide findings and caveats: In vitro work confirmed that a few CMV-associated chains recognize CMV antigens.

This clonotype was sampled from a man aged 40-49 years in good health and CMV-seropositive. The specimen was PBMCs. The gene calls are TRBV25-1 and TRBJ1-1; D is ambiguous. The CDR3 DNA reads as TGTGCCAGCTCCGATGCCGGCACTGAAGCTTTCTTT. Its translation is CASSDAGTEAFF.